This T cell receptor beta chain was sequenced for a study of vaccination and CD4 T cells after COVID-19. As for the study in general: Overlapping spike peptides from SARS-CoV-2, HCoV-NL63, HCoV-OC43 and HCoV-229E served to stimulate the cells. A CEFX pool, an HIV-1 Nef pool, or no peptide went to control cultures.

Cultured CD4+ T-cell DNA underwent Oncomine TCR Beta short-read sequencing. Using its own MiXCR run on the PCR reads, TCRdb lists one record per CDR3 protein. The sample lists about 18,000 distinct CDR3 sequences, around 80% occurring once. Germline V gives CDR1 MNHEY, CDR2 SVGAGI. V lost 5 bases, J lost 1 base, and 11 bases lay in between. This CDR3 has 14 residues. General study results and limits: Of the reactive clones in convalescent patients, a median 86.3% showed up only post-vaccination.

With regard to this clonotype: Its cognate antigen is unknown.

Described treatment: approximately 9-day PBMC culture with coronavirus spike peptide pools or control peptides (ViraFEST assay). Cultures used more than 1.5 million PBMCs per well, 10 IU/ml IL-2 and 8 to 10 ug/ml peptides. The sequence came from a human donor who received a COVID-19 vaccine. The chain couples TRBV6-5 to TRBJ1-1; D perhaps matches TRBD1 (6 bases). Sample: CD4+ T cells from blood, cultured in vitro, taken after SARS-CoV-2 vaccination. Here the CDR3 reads CASSTRQENTEAFF. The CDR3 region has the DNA TGTGCCAGCAGTACTCGACAGGAGAACACTGAAGCTTTCTTT.